This TCR beta chain stems from a study of CD8 T cells in ankylosing spondylitis. Overall study results and limits: In ankylosing spondylitis blood, a motif of about eight highly homologous TCR beta variants appeared characteristic.

CDR1 and CDR2 from the germline V gene are SGHNT and YENEEA. Trimming at V came to 4 bases and at J to 3 bases, leaving 8 bases not matched to a gene. This CDR3 region has 16 residues. Each CDR3 protein gets one entry after TCRdb re-called the 5' RACE reads with MiXCR. The sample holds about 540,000 distinct CDR3 sequences, 9.5% to 15% seen once. In regard to this clonotype: Its cognate antigen is unknown.

This TCR derives from a male donor with ankylosing spondylitis. Sequencing was carried out using blood, either unsorted or a sorted T cell fraction (not recorded which). This sequence joins TRBV11-3 and TRBJ2-1; 8 nucleotides agree with TRBD2. This CDR3 reads CASSYKRLAGYNEQFF. The CDR3 DNA is TGTGCCAGCAGCTACAAACGGCTAGCGGGCTACAATGAGCAGTTCTTC.